Listed here are 12 T cell receptor beta chains from one sample, sequenced in a study of blood T cell repertoires in COVID-19. Using immunoSEQ multiplex PCR, the repertoire was profiled, and TCRdb retains in-frame clones only, with some absent. The sample gives about 98,000 clones, 80% to 85% of which show up once; around 4% is in the top ten. The material sequenced was peripheral blood. All receptors derive from a man aged 55 to 69 with acute or convalescent COVID-19.

V gene TRBV6-5 combines with J gene TRBJ2-3; weak D call: TRBD1 (6 bases). The germline V gene encodes CDR1 MNHEY and CDR2 SVGAGI. V was shortened by 2 bases and J by 4 bases, with 16 bases between the two germline ends. This CDR3 region has 16 residues. CDR3 loop: CASSYNDRTGADTQYF. The CDR3 nucleotides read TGTGCCAGCAGTTACAACGACAGGACGGGCGCAGATACGCAGTATTTT.

V and J are TRBV6-4 and TRBJ1-2; 8 positions match TRBD1. This CDR3 spans 13 amino acids. Germline CDR1 reads MRHNA; CDR2 reads SNTAGT. Unmatched junction bases numbered 6, after V lost 5 bases and J lost 7 bases. The CDR3 protein is CASSPGQGVGYTF. DNA for the CDR3: TGTGCCAGCAGTCCCGGACAGGGAGTTGGCTACACCTTC.

The chain couples TRBV5-4 to TRBJ2-3; the match to TRBD2 covers 12 bases. CDR1 is SGHNT, CDR2 YYREEE, per germline (reference sequence). J was trimmed by 4 bases and V by 3 bases; bases with no gene match: 6. The CDR3 covers 16 residues. The chain's CDR3 is CASSSLTSGSADTQYF. Written as DNA, the CDR3 is TGTGCCAGCAGCTCCCTGACTAGCGGGAGTGCAGATACGCAGTATTTT.

The chain carries TRBV3-1 (or the pseudogene TRBV3-2) and TRBJ2-3, with TRBD2 matching over 12 bases. Germline V CDR1 and CDR2: LGHDT, YNNKEL (reference sequence). With V trimmed by 5 bases and J by 4 bases, 7 bases remained unmatched. The CDR3 contains 16 residues. Here the CDR3 DNA reads TGTGCCAGCAGCGCCGGACTAGCGGGGTCTGCAGATACGCAGTATTTT. Translating it yields CASSAGLAGSADTQYF.

The rearrangement uses TRBV9 and TRBJ1-2; tentative D call: TRBD1 (6 bases). Trimming removed 0 bases from V and 4 bases from J, with 10 bases in between. CDR3 length equals 14 residues. Germline V CDR1 and CDR2: SGDLS, YYNGEE. The CDR3 nucleotides read TGTGCCAGCAGCGTAGTAGGGGGAACCTATGGCTACACCTTC. This codes for CASSVVGGTYGYTF.

The chain joins TRBV9 to TRBJ2-3; TRBD2 matches 11 bases. Germline assignment: CDR1 SGDLS and CDR2 YYNGEE. The CDR3 length is 15 residues. V lost 4 bases and J lost 3; bases outside the gene matches: 4. Here the CDR3 reads CASSLRLAGTDTQYF. The CDR3 coding sequence is TGTGCCAGCAGCCTGCGACTAGCGGGGACAGATACGCAGTATTTT.

The chain joins TRBV6-5 to TRBJ2-3; D might be TRBD1 (6 bases). Germline CDR1 is MNHEY and CDR2 is SVGAGI. Trimming stripped 7 bases from V and 4 bases from J, with 15 bases between. The CDR3 runs 14 residues. The CDR3 nucleotides are TGTGCCAGCACCCTAGGGGGAATCGCAGATACGCAGTATTTT. It encodes CASTLGGIADTQYF.

This clone was counted a few times. The J gene is TRBJ1-2, the V gene TRBV12-3 or TRBV12-4; TRBD1 aligns across 9 bases. Trimming removed 7 bases from V and 4 bases from J; junction bases left unmatched: 4. CDR3 size: 13 residues. The CDR3 here is CASTRGQGYGYTF. Here the CDR3 DNA reads TGTGCCAGCACCAGGGGACAGGGCTATGGCTACACCTTC.

This clone turned up a few times. The chain recombines TRBV11-3 with TRBJ2-1; tentative D call: TRBD2 (6 bases). Trimming pared 0 bases from V and 4 bases from J, leaving 13 bases between. The CDR3 contains 16 residues. Germline CDR1 SGHNT, CDR2 YENEEA. This CDR3 reads CASSLEIGGEYNEQFF. As DNA, the CDR3 is TGTGCCAGCAGCTTAGAAATTGGCGGGGAATACAATGAGCAGTTCTTC.

The chain uses TRBV5-1 and TRBJ1-6; 7 bases match TRBD1. The CDR3 extends over 14 amino acids. Trimming at V came to 0 bases and at J to 10 bases, leaving 4 bases not matched to a gene. CDR1 and CDR2 (germline): SGHRS, YFSETQ. The DNA of the CDR3 is TGCGCCAGCAGCTTGGGACAGGGATTATCACCCCTCCACTTT. Its translation: CASSLGQGLSPLHF.

This clone occurred once. The chain uses TRBV2 and TRBJ1-2, with D possibly TRBD1 on 5 matching bases. Germline assignment: CDR1 SNHLY and CDR2 FYNNEI. V dropped 8 bases and J dropped 13 bases, with 17 bases sitting between them. The CDR3 consists of 11 residues. The CDR3 is CASSMGGSGTF. The CDR3 nucleotides read TGTGCCAGCTCTATGGGGGGGTCGGGCACCTTC.

The chain uses TRBV4-3 and TRBJ1-6; D remains ambiguous. The ends were cut back, 1 base at V and 1 base at J, with 8 bases in the middle. CDR3 length equals 16 residues. Looked up from germline, CDR1 is LGHNA and CDR2 is YSLEER. Here the CDR3 DNA reads TGCGCCAGCAGCCAAGTAATCGTGTCCTATAATTCACCCCTCCACTTT. The encoded protein is CASSQVIVSYNSPLHF.